Described below is a single T cell receptor (beta chain) sequence and its context. This clone was recorded at least ten times. The antigen it binds to is not known. Base qualities are missing; no much larger clone stands one base away. The sample's time point, from its label and the paper: about 28 days (+/-7) after the second vaccine dose. AZD1222 recipients with second doses at about 4 weeks or about 12 weeks were pooled, because spike-specific TCR depth and breadth did not differ between schedules. Vaccinee samples came from UK trials COV001 and COV002, including a single-blind randomized controlled phase 2/3 trial of AZD1222 (ChAdOx1 nCoV-19) in healthy adults. For TCRbeta chain sequencing, PBMC samples from trial participants were taken at day 0 and at day 28 after the second dose. The sample originates from a study of T cell responses to AZD1222 COVID-19 vaccine (dated by TCRdb to 2020 to 2022). For the study in its entirety: A total of under 250 trial participants underwent TCR sequencing, of whom about 200 had received two doses of AZD1222 and some 25 had received two doses of the MenACWY control vaccine. Trial participants were enrolled into age subgroups of 18-55, 56-69 and 70-plus years, which contained 148, 28 and 57 TCR-sequenced participants, respectively. Overall results and qualifications from the work: CD4 TCRs associated with the vaccine covered the entire spike protein, and the dominant responses were in regions 160-218 and 743-854. Participants were mostly white British and included more females than males, and it was suggested by the authors that clonal diversity may have been underestimated. After two AZD1222 doses, both the breadth and the depth of spike-specific TCRs were significantly higher than at day 0 and than in MenACWY recipients. Epitopes outside the regions mutated in the B.1.351 and B.1.1.7 variants were reportedly recognized by nearly half of the unique spike-specific TCRs. The 56-69-year group was small, and its depth increase did not reach significance, likely because of low power. Only a handful of AZD1222 recipients were SARS-CoV-2 seropositive at baseline, limiting conclusions about previously exposed vaccinees. No day 14 peak-response samples were available, so repertoires were characterized only after the peak T cell response.

The CDR3 starts with the cysteine, ends with the phenylalanine, and has 12 residues. The DNA shown is the 36-base CDR3, in frame from base 1. V is pruned by 6 bases and J by 8 bases, leaving 6 bases of the junction without a gene match. The germline V gene supplies CDR1 SNHLY and CDR2 FYNNEI. The CDR3 regions of human TCRbeta chains were subjected to immunosequencing. The study's own analysis went as follows. TCRs in the repertoires were matched against a reference library of SARS-CoV-2-specific TCRs that had been generated with the MIRA antigen-specificity platform. Breadth was defined as the fraction of unique TCRs that were SARS-CoV-2-associated. Depth was defined as the fraction of total T cells that were SARS-CoV-2-associated. Using the MIRA data, every spike-specific TCR was mapped to the spike region that the TCR reacted to and assigned to either a CD4 or a CD8 class. Log10-transformed breadth and depth values were compared by one-way ANOVA with Sidak's multiple comparisons tests. Entries here come from immuneACCESS through TCRdb and include only in-frame sequences with V and J called. Some clones fail to appear in such tables; in the studies checked, an unresolved V gene covers under half of the shortfall, and the cause of the remainder is unknown. V, J and clone size are taken as reported in that table, and D and trimming were inferred from the DNA itself. The sample records 95,000 to 150,000 clones, 84% of which are singletons. The ten largest clonotypes hold roughly a quarter of the sample.

This sequence originates from an adult who received the AZD1222 COVID-19 vaccine. Recombination connected TRBV2 to TRBJ1-2; TRBD1 aligns with 7 central bases. Material: peripheral blood, obtained 28 days after the second AZD1222 dose. CDR3 region: CASRPDRAGYTF. The base sequence is TGTGCCAGCAGACCCGACAGGGCCGGCTACACCTTC.